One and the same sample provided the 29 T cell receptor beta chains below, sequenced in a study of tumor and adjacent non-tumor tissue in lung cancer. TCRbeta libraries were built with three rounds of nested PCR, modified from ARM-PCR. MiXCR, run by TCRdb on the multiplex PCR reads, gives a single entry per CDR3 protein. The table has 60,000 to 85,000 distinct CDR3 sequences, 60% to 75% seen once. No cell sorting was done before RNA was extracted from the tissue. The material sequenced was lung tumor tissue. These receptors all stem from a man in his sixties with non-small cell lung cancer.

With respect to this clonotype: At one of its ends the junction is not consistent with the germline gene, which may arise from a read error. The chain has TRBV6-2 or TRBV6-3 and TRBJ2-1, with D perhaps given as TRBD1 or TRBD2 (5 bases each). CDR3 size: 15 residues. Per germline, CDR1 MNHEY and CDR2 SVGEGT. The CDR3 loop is CACRTGTESYNEKFF. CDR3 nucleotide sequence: TGTGCCTGCAGGACCGGGACGGAATCCTACAATGAGAAGTTCTTC.

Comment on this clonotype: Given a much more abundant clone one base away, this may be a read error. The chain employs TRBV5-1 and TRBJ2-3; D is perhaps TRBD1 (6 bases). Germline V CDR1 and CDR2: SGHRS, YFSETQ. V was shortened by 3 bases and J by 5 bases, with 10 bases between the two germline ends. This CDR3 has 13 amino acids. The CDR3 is CASSSGTLDTQYF. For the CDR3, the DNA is TGCGCCAGCAGCTCTGGGACATTAGATACGCAGTATTTT.

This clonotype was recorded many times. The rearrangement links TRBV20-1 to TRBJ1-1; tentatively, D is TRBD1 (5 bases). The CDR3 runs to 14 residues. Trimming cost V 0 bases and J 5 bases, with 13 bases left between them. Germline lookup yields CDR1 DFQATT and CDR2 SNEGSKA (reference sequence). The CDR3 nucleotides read TGCAGTGCTAGAGAATTCGGTGGGGGGACTGAAGCTTTCTTT. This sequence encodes CSAREFGGGTEAFF.

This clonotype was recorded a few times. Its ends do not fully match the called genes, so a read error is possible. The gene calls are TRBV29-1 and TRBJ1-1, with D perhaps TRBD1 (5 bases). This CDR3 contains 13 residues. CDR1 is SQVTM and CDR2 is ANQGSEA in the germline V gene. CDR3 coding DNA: TGCAGCGTGAAAGGGGTGGGAAACACTAAAGCTTTCTTT. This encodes CSVKGVGNTKAFF.

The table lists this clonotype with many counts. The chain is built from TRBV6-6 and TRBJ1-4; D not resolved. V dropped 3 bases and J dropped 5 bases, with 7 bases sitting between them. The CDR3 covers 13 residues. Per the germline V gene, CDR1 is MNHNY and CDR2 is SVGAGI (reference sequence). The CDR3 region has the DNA TGTGCCAGCAGTTATTCAGAAAATGAAAAACTGTTTTTT. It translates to CASSYSENEKLFF.

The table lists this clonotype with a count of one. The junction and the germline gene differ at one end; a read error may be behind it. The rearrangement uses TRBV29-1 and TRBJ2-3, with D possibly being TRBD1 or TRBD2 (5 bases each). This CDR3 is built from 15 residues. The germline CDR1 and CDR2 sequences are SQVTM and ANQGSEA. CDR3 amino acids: CSAQRGAGSTDTQYF. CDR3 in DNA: TGCAGCGCCCAGAGAGGGGCGGGTAGCACAGATACACAGTATTTT.

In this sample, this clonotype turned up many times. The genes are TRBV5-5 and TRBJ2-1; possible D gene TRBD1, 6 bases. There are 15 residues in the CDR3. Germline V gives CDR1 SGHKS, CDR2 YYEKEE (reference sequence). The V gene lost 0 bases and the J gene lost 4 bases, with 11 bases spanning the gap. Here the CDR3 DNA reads TGTGCCAGCAGCTTGGTGCAGGGGCGGTACAATGAGCAGTTCTTC. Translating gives CASSLVQGRYNEQFF.

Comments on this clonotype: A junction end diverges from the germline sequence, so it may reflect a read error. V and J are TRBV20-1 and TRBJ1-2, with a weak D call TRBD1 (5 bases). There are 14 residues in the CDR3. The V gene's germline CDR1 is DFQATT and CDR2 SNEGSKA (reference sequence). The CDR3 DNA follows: TGCAGTGCTCTCCAGGGCCGACCTAACTATGGCTACGCATTC. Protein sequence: CSALQGRPNYGYAF.

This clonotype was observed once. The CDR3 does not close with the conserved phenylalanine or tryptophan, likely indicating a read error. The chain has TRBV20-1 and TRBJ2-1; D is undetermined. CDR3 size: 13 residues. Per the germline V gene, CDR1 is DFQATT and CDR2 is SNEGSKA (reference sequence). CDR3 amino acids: CSVRGLTTIEQFC. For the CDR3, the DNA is TGCAGTGTTAGAGGTCTGACGACAATCGAGCAGTTCTGC.

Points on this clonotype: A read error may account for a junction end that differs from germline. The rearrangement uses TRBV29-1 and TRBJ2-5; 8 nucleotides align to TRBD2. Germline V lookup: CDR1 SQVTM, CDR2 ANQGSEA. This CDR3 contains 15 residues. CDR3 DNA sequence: TGCAGCGTTATCAGTTCCAGGGCCGGGGGGGAGACCCACTACTTC. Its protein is CSVISSRAGGETHYF.

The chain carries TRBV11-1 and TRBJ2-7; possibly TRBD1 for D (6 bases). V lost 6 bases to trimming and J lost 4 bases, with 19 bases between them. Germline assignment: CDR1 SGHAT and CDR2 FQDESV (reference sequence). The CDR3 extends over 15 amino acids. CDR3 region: CASSTLDRGQYEQYF. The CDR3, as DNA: TGTGCCAGCAGTACCCTGGACAGAGGCCAGTACGAGCAGTACTTC.

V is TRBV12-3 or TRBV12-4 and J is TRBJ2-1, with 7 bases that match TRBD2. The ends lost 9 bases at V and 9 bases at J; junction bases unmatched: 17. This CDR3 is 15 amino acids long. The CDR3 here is CARSLPQRDHTEQFF. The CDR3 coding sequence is TGTGCCAGGAGTCTCCCTCAGCGGGACCACACTGAGCAGTTCTTC.

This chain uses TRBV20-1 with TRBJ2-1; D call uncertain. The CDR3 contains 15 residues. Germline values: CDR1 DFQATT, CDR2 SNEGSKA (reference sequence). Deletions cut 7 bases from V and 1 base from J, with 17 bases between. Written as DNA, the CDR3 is TGCAGTGTCCACCCGACTCACAGTTCCTACAATGAGCAGTTCTTC. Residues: CSVHPTHSSYNEQFF.

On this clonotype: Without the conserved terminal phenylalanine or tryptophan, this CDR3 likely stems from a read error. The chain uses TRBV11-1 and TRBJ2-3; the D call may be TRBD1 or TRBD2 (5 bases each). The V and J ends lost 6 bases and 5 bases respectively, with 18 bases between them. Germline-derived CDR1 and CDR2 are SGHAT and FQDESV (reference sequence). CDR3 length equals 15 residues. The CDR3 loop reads CASSPGTGSIDTQYI. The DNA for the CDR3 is TGTGCCAGCAGTCCCGGGACGGGGTCCATAGATACGCAGTATATT.

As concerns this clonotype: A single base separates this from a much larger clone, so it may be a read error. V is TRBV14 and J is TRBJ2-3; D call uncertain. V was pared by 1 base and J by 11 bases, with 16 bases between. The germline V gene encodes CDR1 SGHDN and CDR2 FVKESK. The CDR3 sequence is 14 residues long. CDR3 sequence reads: CASSQVQASHKQYF. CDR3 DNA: TGTGCCAGCAGCCAAGTTCAGGCCAGCCATAAGCAGTATTTT.

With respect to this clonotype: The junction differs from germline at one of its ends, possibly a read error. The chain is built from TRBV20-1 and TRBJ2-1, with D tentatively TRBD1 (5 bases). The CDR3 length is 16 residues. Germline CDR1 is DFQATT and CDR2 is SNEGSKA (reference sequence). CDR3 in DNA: TGCGGTGCTAGAGATCGAGGACAAGGGCCCTACAATGAGCAGTTCTTC. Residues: CGARDRGQGPYNEQFF.

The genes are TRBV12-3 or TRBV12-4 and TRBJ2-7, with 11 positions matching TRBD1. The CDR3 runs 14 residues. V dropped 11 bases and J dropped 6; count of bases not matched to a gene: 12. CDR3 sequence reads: CACTPGTGGLEQYF. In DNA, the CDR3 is TGTGCCTGCACTCCCGGGACAGGGGGTCTCGAGCAGTACTTC.

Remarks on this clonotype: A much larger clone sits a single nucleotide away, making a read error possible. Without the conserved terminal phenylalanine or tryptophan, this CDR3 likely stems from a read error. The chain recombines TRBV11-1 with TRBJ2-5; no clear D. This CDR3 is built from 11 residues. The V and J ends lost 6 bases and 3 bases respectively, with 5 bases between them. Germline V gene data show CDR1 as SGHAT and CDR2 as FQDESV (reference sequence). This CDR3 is CASSYEETQYI. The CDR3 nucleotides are TGTGCCAGCAGTTACGAAGAGACCCAGTACATC.

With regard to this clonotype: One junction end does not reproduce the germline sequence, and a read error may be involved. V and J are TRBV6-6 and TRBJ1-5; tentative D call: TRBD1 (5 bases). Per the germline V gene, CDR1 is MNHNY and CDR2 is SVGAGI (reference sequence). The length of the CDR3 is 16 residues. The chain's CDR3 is CASSPRDWGDNQPQHF. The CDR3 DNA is TGTGCCAGCAGCCCCCGGGACTGGGGAGACAATCAGCCCCAGCATTTC.

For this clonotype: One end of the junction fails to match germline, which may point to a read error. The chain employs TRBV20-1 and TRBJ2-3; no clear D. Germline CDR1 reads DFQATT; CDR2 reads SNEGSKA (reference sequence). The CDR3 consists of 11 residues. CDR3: CSVRDRYMQYF. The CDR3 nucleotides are TGCAGTGTTAGAGATCGGTATATGCAGTATTTT.

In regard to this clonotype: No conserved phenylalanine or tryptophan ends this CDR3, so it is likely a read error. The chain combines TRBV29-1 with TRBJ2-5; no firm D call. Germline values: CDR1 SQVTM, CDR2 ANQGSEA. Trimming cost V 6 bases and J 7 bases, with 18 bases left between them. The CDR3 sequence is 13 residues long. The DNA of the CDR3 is TGCAGCGTGTGGGCGGCTGCTCTTTGGACCCAGTACTAC. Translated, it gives CSVWAAALWTQYY.

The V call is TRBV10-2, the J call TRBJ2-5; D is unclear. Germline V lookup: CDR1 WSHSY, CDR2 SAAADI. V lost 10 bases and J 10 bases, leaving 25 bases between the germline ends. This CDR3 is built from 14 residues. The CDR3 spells CANKSGQATAIQYF. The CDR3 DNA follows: TGCGCCAACAAATCCGGGCAGGCGACTGCGATCCAGTACTTC.

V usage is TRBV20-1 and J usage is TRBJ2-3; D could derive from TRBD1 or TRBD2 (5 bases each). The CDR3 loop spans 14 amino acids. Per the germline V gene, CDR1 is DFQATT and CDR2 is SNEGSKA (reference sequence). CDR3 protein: CSVLGTGPGDTQYF. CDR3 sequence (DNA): TGCAGCGTCCTGGGGACGGGGCCCGGAGATACGCAGTATTTT.

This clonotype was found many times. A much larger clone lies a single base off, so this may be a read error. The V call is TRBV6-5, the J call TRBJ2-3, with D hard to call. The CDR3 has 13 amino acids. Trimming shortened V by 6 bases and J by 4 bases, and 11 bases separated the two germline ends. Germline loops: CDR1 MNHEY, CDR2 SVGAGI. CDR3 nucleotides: TGTGCCAGCAGAACCGGAGCCGCAGATACGCAGTATTTT. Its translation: CASRTGAADTQYF.

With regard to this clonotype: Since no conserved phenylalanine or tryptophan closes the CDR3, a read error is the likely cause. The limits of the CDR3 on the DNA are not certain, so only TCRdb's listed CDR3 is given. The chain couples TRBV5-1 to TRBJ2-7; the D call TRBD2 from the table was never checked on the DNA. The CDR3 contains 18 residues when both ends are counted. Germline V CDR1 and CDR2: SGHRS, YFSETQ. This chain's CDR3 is CASSWTRQAAGPDHEQDI.

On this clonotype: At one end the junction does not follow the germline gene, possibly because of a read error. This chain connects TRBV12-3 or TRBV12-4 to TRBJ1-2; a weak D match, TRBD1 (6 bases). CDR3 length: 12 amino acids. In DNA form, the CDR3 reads TGTGCTAGCAGTAGGGGGTGCTATGGCTACACCTTC. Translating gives CASSRGCYGYTF.

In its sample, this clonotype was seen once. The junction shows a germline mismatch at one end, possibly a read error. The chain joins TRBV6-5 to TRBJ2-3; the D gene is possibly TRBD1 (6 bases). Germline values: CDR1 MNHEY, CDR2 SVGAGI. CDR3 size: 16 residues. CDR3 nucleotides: TGTGTCAGCAGTTACTCGACTCCCCCAGGGGCAGATACGCAGTGTTTT. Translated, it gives CVSSYSTPPGADTQCF.

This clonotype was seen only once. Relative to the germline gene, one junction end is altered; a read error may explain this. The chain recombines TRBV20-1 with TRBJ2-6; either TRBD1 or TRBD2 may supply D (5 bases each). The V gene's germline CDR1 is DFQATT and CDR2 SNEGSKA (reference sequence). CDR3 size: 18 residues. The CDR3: CRRQMRGKTVTGANGLTF. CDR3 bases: TGCAGGCGACAAATGCGAGGGAAAACAGTAACTGGGGCCAACGGCCTGACTTTC.

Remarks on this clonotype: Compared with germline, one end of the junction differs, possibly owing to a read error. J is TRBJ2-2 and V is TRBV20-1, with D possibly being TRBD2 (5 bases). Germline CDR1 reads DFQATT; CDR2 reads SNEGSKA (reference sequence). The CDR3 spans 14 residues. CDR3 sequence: CNAWPSGNTGELFF. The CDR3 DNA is TGCAATGCTTGGCCGAGCGGTAATACCGGGGAGCTGTTTTTT.